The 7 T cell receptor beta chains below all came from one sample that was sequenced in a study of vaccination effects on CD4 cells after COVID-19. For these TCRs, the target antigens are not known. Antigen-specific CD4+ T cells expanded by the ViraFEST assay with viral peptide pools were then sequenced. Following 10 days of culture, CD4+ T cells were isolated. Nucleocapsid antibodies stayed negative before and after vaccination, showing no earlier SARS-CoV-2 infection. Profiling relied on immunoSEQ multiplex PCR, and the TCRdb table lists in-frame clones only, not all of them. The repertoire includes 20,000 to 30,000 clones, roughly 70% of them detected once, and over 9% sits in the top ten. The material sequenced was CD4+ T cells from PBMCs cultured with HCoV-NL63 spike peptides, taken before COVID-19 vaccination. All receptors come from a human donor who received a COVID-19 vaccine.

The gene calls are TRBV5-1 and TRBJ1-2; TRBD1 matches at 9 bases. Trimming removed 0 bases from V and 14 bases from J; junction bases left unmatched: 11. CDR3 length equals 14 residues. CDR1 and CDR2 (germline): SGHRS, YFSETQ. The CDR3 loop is CASSLDRTGGERTF. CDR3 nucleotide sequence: TGCGCCAGCAGCTTGGACCGCACAGGGGGCGAGAGGACCTTC.

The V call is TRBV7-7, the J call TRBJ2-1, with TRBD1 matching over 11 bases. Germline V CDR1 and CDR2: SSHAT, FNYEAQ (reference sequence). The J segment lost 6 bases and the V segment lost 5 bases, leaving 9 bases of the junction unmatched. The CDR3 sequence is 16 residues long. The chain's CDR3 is CASSLWTGGLGNEQFF. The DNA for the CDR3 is TGTGCCAGCAGCCTCTGGACAGGGGGCCTCGGCAATGAGCAGTTCTTC.

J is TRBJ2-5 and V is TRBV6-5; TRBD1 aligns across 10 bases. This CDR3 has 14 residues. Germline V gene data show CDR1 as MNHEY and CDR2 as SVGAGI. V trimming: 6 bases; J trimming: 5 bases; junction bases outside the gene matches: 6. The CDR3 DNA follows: TGTGCCAGCAGGACAGGGGGCCCCGGGGAGACCCAGTACTTC. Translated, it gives CASRTGGPGETQYF.

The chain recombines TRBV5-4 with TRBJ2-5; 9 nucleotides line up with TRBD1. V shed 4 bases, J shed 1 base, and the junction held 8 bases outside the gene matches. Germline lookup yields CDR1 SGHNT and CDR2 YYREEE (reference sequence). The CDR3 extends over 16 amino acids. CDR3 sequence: CASSQKDRGPQETQYF. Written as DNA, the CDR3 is TGTGCCAGCAGCCAGAAGGACAGGGGCCCCCAAGAGACCCAGTACTTC. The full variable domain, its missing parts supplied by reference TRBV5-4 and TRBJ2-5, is ETGVTQSPTHLIKTRGQQVTLRCSSQSGHNTVSWYQQALGQGPQFIFQYYREEENGRGNFPPRFSGLQFPNYSSELNVNALELDDSALYLCASSQKDRGPQETQYFGPGTRLLVL.

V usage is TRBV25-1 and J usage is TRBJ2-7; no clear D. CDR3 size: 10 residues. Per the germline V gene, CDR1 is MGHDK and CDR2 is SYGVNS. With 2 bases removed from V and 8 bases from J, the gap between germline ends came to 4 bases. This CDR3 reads CASSEGQQYF. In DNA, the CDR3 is TGTGCCAGCAGTGAAGGTCAGCAGTACTTC.

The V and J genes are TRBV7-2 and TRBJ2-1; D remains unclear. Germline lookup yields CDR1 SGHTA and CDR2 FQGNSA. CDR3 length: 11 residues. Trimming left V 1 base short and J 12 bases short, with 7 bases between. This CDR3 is CASSLGSVQFF. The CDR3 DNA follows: TGTGCCAGCAGCTTAGGTTCGGTGCAGTTCTTC.

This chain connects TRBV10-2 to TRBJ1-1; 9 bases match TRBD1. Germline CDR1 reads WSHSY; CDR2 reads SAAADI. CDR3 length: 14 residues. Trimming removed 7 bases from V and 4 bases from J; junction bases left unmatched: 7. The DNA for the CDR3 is TGCGCCAGCATCCCGGGACAGGGATCCACTGAAGCTTTCTTT. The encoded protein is CASIPGQGSTEAFF.